This TCR beta chain was identified in a study of graft-versus-host responses after intestinal transplantation. About this clone: Antigen: not known.

Assay used: immunoSEQ multiplex PCR; TCRdb lists only in-frame clones, some missing. The data contain around 49,000 clones, 80% to 90% of them singletons. The CDR3 contains 12 residues. Looked up from germline, CDR1 is MNHNS and CDR2 is SASEGT. The V end lost 4 bases, the J end lost 4 bases, and 7 bases lay between the germline ends. The source of this sequence is a human donor who was the organ donor for an intestinal transplant. The rearrangement joins TRBV6-1 to TRBJ1-2; D is undetermined. The input for sequencing was unstimulated CD4+ T cells sorted from spleen or lymph node cells, taken before transplant. The CDR3 region is CASSVDIYGYTF. Here the CDR3 DNA reads TGTGCCAGCAGTGTTGACATCTATGGCTACACCTTC.